These 5 T cell receptor beta chains came from one sample sequenced in a study of cytomegalovirus exposure and HLA in healthy donors. Use of 60 Vbeta and 13 Jbeta primers characterized the PCR. Measured with immunoSEQ multiplex PCR; TCRdb has only the in-frame clones, and not every one. Of around 140,000 clones in the sample, around three quarters were seen once. The sequenced sample consisted of PBMCs. These TCRs come from a middle-aged man in good health and CMV-seronegative.

This clone was observed a single time. The rearrangement joins TRBV5-6 to TRBJ2-7; 8 nucleotides agree with TRBD1. Germline V gene lookup returns CDR1 SGHDT and CDR2 YYEEEE. J lost 3 bases, V lost 1 base, and 3 bases had no gene match. This CDR3 has 14 amino acids. CDR3 in DNA: TGTGCCAGCAGCTTGTTACAGGGGGTCTACGAGCAGTACTTC. It yields the protein CASSLLQGVYEQYF.

The V and J genes are TRBV5-1 and TRBJ2-7, with TRBD1 matching over 8 bases. After removal of 5 bases from V and 6 bases from J, the junction contained 4 bases not matched to a gene. CDR1 SGHRS and CDR2 YFSETQ come from the germline V gene. The CDR3 sequence is 12 residues long. Here the CDR3 reads CASSPTGVEQYF. CDR3 nucleotides: TGCGCCAGCAGTCCGACAGGGGTCGAGCAGTACTTC.

The genes are TRBV7-9 and TRBJ2-7; D is uncertain. Germline CDR1 is SEHNR and CDR2 is FQNEAQ (reference sequence). This CDR3 spans 11 amino acids. V lost 5 bases, J lost 5 bases, and 7 bases lay in between. The CDR3 DNA reads as TGTGCCAGCAGCGTATCTGACGAGCAGTACTTC. It translates to CASSVSDEQYF.

The chain carries TRBV11-2 and TRBJ2-5, with D hard to call. The J call may be incorrect, as the DNA end agrees better with TRBJ2-7. This CDR3 region has 13 residues. Germline values: CDR1 SGHAT, CDR2 FQNNGV. The CDR3 spells CASSPISAYEQYF. In nucleotides, the CDR3 is TGTGCCAGCAGCCCGATAAGTGCCTACGAGCAGTACTTC.

A few counts support this clone. V and J are TRBV6-5 and TRBJ2-1; D not certain. Trimming took 6 bases from V and 8 from J, leaving 11 bases between them. CDR3 length: 12 residues. CDR1 is MNHEY and CDR2 is SVGAGI in the germline V gene. The CDR3: CASRSRSDEQFF. Here the CDR3 DNA reads TGTGCCAGCAGATCGCGATCGGATGAGCAGTTCTTC.